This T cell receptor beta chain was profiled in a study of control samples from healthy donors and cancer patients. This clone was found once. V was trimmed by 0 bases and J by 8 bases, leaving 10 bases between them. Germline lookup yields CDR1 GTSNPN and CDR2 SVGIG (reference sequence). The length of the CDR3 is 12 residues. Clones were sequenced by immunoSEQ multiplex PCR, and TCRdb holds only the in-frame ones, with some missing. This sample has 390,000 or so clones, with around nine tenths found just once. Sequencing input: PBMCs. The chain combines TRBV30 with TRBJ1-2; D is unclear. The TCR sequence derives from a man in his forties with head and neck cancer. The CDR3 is CAWSVHTGGYTF. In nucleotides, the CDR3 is TGTGCCTGGAGTGTACACACGGGCGGCTACACCTTC.